A selection of T cell receptor beta chains follows, all from one sample in a study. TCRdb re-analysed the RT-PCR reads in MiXCR, keeping a single row per CDR3 protein. The data hold about 680,000 distinct CDR3 sequences, with 13% to 15% observed a single time. Source material: memory CD4+ T cells from blood. Receptors originate from a female donor in good health, serving as a healthy control. The CDR3 runs from the conserved cysteine through the conserved F or W.

j_gene,v_gene,CDR3aa
TRBJ1-5,TRBV19,CASSTRTGTGRGNQPQHF
TRBJ2-1,TRBV7-2,CASSSLLNEQFF
TRBJ1-5,TRBV6-1,CASSEGGQPQHF
TRBJ1-1,TRBV28,CASITQAGTGNTEAFF
TRBJ2-2,TRBV27,CASSLYGELFF
TRBJ2-7,TRBV27,CASNQQQGGEQYF
TRBJ1-2,TRBV4-1,CASSLTGTHVGYTF
TRBJ2-7,TRBV7-2,CASSSDGYSYEQYF
TRBJ2-7,TRBV10-3,CAISEGQGSSYEQYF
TRBJ1-1,TRBV4-1,CASSNSPTRRGMNTEAFF
TRBJ2-5,TRBV6-2/TRBV6-3,CASSQRATQETQYF
TRBJ1-1,TRBV15,CATTGQEASEAFF
TRBJ1-6,TRBV28,CASNTLESYNSPLHF
TRBJ1-2,TRBV24-1,CATSDSGTLRSYTF
TRBJ2-1,TRBV12-3/TRBV12-4,CASSVINNEQFF
TRBJ1-2,TRBV28,CASSWGTGVNYGYTF
TRBJ1-1,TRBV24-1,CATSEPTTGKAFF
TRBJ2-5,TRBV11-2,CASSYGEKETQYF
TRBJ2-1,TRBV5-4,CASSGDYRGNNEQFF
TRBJ1-2,TRBV7-2,CASSLVAGEFYGYTF
TRBJ2-6,TRBV7-9,CASSSGQGAGANVLTF
TRBJ2-3,TRBV12-3/TRBV12-4,CASSPQGSGTDTQYF
TRBJ1-2,TRBV30,CAWSTGEDGYTF
TRBJ2-7,TRBV7-2,CASSPTSAWGQYF
TRBJ1-6,TRBV7-2,CASSLVHRANSPLHF
TRBJ1-5,TRBV12-3/TRBV12-4,CASTWGRGSNQPQHF
TRBJ1-1,TRBV25-1,CASSDSGIDTEAFF
TRBJ1-4,TRBV29-1,CSVVLRQGRGTNEKLFF
TRBJ2-1,TRBV5-1,CASSLAVTYNEQFF
TRBJ2-1,TRBV20-1,CSASLNEQFF
TRBJ1-4,TRBV5-6,CASSLVTGTGTEKLFF
TRBJ2-3,TRBV27,CASRRIAGDTDTQYF
TRBJ2-1,TRBV15,CATSREYGAGGYNEQFF
TRBJ2-3,TRBV7-2,CASSLVGTSGSPDTQYF
TRBJ2-6,TRBV18,CASSPRTGHGANVLTF
TRBJ2-7,TRBV5-4,CASSRDRARTNEQYF
TRBJ2-5,TRBV14,CASSQLAGVVETQYF
TRBJ2-3,TRBV20-1,CSARGTSGVPSTDTQYF
TRBJ1-1,TRBV9,CASSVGFRTEAFF
TRBJ1-4,TRBV18,CASSPTAGDEKLFF
TRBJ2-1,TRBV7-2,CASSLGSGGGAGEQFF
TRBJ2-3,TRBV9,CASSVVRVTDTQYF
TRBJ2-5,TRBV7-2,CASSLVFSETQYF
TRBJ2-5,TRBV5-1,CASSRGSSGVQETQYF
TRBJ1-2,TRBV29-1,CSVEGTPALGYTF
TRBJ1-3,TRBV20-1,CSALRRHSGNTIYF